Sequencing of this T cell receptor beta chain was carried out in a study of early T cells in non-severe SARS-CoV-2 infection. Turning to the study itself: Sequencing was performed on bulk RNA from unsorted whole blood, leaving chains unpaired. Findings and limits, study-wide: Matching results from VDJdb favored anti-spike CD8 responses, leaving private and CD4 specificities undetected.

The CDR3 totals 12 residues. Trimming shortened V by 0 bases and J by 10 bases, and 12 bases separated the two germline ends. Germline CDR1 and CDR2: GTSNPN and SVGIG (reference sequence). Points on this clonotype: What it recognizes is unknown.

The protocol attached unique molecular identifiers to individual cDNA molecules. Via MiXCR, TCRdb re-called the 5' RACE reads, giving one row per CDR3 protein. The sample includes almost 30,000 distinct CDR3 sequences, 5.7% of them seen just once. Specimen: whole blood. This TCR was sampled from an adult who was a healthcare worker with PCR-confirmed SARS-CoV-2 infection or an uninfected control (not recorded which). The chain combines TRBV30 with TRBJ1-1; D not certain. The CDR3 DNA follows: TGTGCCTGGAGTGTACGTGGGGTCGGAGCTTTCTTT. This translates into CAWSVRGVGAFF.